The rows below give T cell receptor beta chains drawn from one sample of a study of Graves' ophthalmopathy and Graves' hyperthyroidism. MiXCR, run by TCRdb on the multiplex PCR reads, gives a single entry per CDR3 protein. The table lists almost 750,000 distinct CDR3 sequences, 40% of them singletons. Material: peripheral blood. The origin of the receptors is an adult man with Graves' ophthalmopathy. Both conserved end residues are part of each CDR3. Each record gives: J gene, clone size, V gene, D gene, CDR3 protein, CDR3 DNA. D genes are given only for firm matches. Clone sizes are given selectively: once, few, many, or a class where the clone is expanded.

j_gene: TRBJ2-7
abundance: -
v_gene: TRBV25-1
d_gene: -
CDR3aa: CASSRGAGFPYEQYF
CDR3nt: TGTGCCAGCAGCCGTGGGGCCGGCTTCCCATACGAGCAGTACTTC

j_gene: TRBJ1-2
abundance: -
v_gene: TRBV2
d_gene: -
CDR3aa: CASSLRAEPGYTF
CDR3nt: TGTGCCAGCAGCTTGCGGGCAGAACCTGGCTACACCTTC

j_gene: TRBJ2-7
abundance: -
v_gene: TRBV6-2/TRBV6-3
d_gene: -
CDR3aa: CASGERGYEQYF
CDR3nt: TGTGCCAGCGGCGAGAGGGGGTACGAGCAGTACTTC

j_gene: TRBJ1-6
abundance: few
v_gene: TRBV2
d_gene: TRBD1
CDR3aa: CASRPFPGQGYSPLHF
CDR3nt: TGTGCCAGCAGACCTTTTCCGGGACAGGGGTATTCACCCCTCCACTTT

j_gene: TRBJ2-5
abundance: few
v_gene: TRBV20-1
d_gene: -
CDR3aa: CSVSRIRETQYF
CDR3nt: TGCAGTGTCAGTCGGATCCGAGAGACCCAGTACTTC

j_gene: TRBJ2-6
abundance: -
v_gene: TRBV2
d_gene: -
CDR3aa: CASSVTLSSGANVLTF
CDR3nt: TGTGCCAGCAGCGTAACCCTCTCCTCTGGGGCCAACGTCCTGACTTTC

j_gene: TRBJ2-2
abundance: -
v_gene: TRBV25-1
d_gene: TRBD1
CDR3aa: CASSQDLTGSGTGELFF
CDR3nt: TGTGCCAGCAGCCAAGATCTGACAGGGTCGGGCACCGGGGAGCTGTTTTTT

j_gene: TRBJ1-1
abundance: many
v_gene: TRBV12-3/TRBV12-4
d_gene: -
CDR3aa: CASTPRPNTEAFF
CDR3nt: TGTGCCAGCACCCCTCGCCCAAACACTGAAGCTTTCTTT

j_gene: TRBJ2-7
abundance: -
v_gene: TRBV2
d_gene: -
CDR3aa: CASSYGRGYNWYEQYF
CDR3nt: TGTGCCAGCAGTTACGGGCGGGGTTACAATTGGTACGAGCAGTACTTC

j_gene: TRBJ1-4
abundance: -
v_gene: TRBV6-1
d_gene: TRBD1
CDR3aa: CASSVETGGEGEKLFF
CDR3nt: TGTGCCAGCAGTGTAGAGACAGGGGGGGAGGGTGAAAAACTGTTTTTT

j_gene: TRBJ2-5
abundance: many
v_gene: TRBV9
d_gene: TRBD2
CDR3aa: CASSRSLAGEWETQYF
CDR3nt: TGTGCCAGCAGCAGATCCTTAGCGGGAGAATGGGAGACCCAGTACTTC

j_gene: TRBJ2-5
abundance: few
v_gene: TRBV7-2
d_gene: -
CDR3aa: CASSHPGEKTQYF
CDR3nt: TGTGCCAGCAGCCATCCGGGAGAAAAGACCCAGTACTTC

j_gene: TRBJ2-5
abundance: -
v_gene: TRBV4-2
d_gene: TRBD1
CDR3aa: CASSHGTGGYQETQYF
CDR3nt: TGTGCCAGCAGCCACGGGACAGGGGGGTACCAAGAGACCCAGTACTTC

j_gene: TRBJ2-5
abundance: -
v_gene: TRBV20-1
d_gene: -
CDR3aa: CSARSPLNQETQYF
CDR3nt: TGCAGTGCTAGATCTCCTCTGAACCAAGAGACCCAGTACTTC

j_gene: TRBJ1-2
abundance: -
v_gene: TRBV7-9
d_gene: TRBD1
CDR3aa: CASSRFGTGNGYTF
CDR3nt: TGTGCCAGCAGCCGTTTCGGGACAGGGAATGGCTACACCTTC

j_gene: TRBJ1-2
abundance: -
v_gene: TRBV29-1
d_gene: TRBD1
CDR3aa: CSVEDRGTAYGYTF
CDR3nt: TGCAGCGTTGAAGACAGAGGGACAGCCTATGGCTACACCTTC

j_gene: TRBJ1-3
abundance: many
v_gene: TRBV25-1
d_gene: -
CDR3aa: CASSASGGVGNTIYF
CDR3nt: TGTGCCAGCAGTGCCTCGGGAGGGGTAGGAAACACCATATATTTT

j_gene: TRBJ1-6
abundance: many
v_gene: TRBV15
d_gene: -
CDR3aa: CATSQKNQGYSPLHF
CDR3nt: TGTGCCACCAGCCAGAAAAACCAGGGGTATTCACCCCTCCACTTT

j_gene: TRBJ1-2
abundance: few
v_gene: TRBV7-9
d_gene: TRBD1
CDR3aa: CASSLPRTDRGVYGYTF
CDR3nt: TGTGCCAGCAGTTTACCACGCACGGACAGGGGGGTCTATGGCTACACCTTC

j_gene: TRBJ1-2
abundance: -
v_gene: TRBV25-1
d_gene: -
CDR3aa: CASNPVGYGYTF
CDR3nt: TGTGCCAGCAATCCCGTCGGCTATGGCTACACCTTC

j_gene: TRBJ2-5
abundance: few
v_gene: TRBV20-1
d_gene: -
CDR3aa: CSASSGSLAYYQETQYF
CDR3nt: TGCAGTGCTAGCTCGGGGTCCTTAGCGTATTACCAAGAGACCCAGTACTTC

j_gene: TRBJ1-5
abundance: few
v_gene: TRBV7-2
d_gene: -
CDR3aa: CASSQDLGTVNQPQHF
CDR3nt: TGTGCCAGCAGCCAAGACTTGGGGACGGTCAATCAGCCCCAGCATTTT

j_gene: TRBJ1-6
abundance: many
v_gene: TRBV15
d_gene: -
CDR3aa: CATSRGTVDSPLHF
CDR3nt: TGTGCCACCAGCAGAGGGACAGTTGATTCACCCCTCCACTTT

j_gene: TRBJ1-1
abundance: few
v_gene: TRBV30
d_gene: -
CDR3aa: CAWSVPVNMNTEAFF
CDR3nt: TGTGCCTGGAGTGTACCTGTGAACATGAACACTGAAGCTTTCTTT

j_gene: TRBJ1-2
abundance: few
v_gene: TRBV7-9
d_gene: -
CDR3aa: CASSSDRSMYGYTF
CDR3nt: TGTGCCAGCAGCTCAGACAGGTCGATGTATGGCTACACCTTC

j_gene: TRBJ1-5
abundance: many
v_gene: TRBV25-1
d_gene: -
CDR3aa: CASSEYVDIKGHQPQHF
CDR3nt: TGTGCCAGCAGTGAATATGTGGACATTAAAGGTCACCAGCCCCAGCATTTT

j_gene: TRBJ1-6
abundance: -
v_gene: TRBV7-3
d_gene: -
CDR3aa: CASSLSGVASPLHF
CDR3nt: TGTGCCAGCAGCTTAAGTGGGGTAGCATCACCCCTCCACTTT

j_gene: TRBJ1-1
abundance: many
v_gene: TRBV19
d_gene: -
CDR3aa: CASSIIGTTNTEAFF
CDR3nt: TGTGCCAGTAGTATTATCGGGACAACGAACACTGAAGCTTTCTTT

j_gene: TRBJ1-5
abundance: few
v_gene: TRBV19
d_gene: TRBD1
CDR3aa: CASSGRTGSWDQPQHF
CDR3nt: TGTGCCAGTAGTGGTCGGACAGGGAGTTGGGATCAGCCCCAGCATTTT

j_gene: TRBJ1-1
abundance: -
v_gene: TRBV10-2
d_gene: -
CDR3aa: CASSPRTARNTEAFF
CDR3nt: TGCGCCAGCAGCCCACGGACCGCCCGGAACACTGAAGCTTTCTTT

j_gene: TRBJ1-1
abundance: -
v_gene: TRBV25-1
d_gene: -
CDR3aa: CASSQDLTNTEAFF
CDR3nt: TGCGCCAGCAGCCAAGATCTCACGAACACTGAAGCTTTCTTT

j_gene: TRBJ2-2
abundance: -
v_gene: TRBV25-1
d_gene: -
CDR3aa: CAWSERGWTGELFF
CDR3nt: TGTGCCTGGAGTGAGAGGGGATGGACCGGGGAGCTGTTTTTT

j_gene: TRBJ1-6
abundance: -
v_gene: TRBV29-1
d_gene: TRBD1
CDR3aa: CSVDGGTGSSYNSPLHF
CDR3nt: TGCAGCGTTGATGGCGGGACAGGGAGCTCCTATAATTCACCCCTCCACTTT

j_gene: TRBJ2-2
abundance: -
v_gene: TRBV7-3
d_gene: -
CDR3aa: CASSSAAGAGRELFF
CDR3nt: TGTGCCAGCAGCTCTGCGGCGGGGGCCGGCAGGGAGCTGTTTTTT

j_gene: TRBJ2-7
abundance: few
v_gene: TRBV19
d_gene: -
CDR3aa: CASLPGPSTAGEQYF
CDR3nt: TGTGCCAGTTTGCCAGGGCCATCAACCGCGGGCGAGCAGTACTTC

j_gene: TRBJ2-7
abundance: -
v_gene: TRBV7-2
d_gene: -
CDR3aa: CASSQASGESYEQYF
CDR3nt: TGTGCCAGCAGCCAAGCGTCAGGGGAGAGCTACGAGCAGTACTTC

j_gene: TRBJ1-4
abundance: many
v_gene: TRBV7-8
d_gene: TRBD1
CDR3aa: CASSFDRGGEKLFF
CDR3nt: TGTGCCAGCAGCTTCGACAGGGGTGGGGAAAAACTGTTTTTT

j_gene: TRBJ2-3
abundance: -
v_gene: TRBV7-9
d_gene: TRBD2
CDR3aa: CASSLRGAGVGDTQYF
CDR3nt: TGTGCCAGCAGCTTACGTGGAGCGGGAGTCGGAGATACGCAGTATTTT

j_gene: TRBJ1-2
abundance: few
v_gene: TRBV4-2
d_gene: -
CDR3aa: CASSQGLHGYTF
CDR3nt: TGTGCCAGCAGCCAAGGATTGCATGGCTACACCTTC

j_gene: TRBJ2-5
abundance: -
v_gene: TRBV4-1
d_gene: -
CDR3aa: CASSQEGTKETQYF
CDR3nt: TGCGCCAGCAGCCAAGAGGGGACGAAAGAGACCCAGTACTTC

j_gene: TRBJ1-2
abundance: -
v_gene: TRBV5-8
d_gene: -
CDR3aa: CASSWREANYGYTF
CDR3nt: TGTGCCAGCAGCTGGCGCGAGGCTAACTATGGCTACACCTTC

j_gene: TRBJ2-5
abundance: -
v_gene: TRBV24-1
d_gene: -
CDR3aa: CATSVRGIGWETQYF
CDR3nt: TGTGCCACCAGTGTTAGAGGGATAGGGTGGGAGACCCAGTACTTC

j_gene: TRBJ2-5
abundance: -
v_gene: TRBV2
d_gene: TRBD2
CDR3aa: CASSLFGREGTDTQTQYF
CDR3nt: TGTGCCAGCAGTTTGTTTGGCAGGGAGGGCACAGATACGCAGACCCAGTACTTC

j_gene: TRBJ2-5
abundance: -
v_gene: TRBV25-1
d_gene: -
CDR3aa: CASSLSRIGVPSETQYF
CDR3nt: TGTGCCAGCAGTTTATCCCGTATTGGGGTCCCCTCGGAGACCCAGTACTTC

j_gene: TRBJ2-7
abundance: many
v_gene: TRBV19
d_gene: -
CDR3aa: CASSHGQFHEQYF
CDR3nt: TGTGCCAGTAGCCACGGACAGTTCCACGAGCAGTACTTC

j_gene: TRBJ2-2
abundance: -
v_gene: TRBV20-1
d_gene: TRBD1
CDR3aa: CSALRQGAPGELFF
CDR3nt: TGCAGTGCGCTCAGACAGGGGGCCCCTGGGGAGCTGTTTTTT

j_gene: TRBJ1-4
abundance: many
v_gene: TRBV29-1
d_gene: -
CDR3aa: CSVATGVTNEKLFF
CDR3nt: TGCAGCGTTGCTACAGGAGTAACTAATGAAAAACTGTTTTTT

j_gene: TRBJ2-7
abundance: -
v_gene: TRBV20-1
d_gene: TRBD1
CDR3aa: CSAHFKQGAYEQYF
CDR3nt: TGCAGTGCTCATTTCAAACAGGGGGCCTACGAGCAGTACTTC

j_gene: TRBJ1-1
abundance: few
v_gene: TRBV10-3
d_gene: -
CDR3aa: CASTLSPTMNTEAFF
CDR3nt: TGTGCCAGCACCCTATCACCGACGATGAACACTGAAGCTTTCTTT

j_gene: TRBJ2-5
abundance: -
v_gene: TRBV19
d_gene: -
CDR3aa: CASRLTGLQETQYF
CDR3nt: TGTGCCAGCAGACTGACCGGGCTCCAAGAGACCCAGTACTTC

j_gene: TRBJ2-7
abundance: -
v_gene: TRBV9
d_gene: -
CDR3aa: CASSPGPHYEQYF
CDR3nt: TGTGCCAGCAGCCCAGGCCCCCACTACGAGCAGTACTTC

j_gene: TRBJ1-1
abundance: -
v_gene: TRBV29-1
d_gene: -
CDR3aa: CSVVWTSGSFNTEAFF
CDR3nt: TGCAGCGTTGTATGGACTAGCGGATCGTTCAACACTGAAGCTTTCTTT

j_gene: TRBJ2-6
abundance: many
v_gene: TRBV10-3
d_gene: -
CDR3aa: CAISGGDSGANVLTF
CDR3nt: TGTGCCATCAGTGGAGGAGATTCTGGGGCCAACGTCCTGACTTTC

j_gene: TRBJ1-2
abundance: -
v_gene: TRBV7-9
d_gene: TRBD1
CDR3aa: CASSSVDRVSLLYGYTF
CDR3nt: TGTGCCAGCAGCTCCGTCGACAGGGTTAGCCTTCTCTATGGCTACACCTTC

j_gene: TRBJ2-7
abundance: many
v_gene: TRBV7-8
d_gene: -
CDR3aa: CASSLSKDEQYF
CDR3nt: TGTGCCAGCAGCTTGTCAAAGGACGAGCAGTACTTC

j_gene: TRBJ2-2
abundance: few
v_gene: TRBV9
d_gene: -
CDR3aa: CASSVGGSGTGELFF
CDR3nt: TGTGCCAGCAGCGTAGGTGGGAGTGGCACCGGGGAGCTGTTTTTT

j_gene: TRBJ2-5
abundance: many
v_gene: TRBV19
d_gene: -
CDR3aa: CATARGETQYF
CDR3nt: TGTGCCACCGCACGAGGGGAGACCCAGTACTTC

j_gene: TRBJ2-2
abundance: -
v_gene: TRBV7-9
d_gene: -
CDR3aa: CASSLFWGASGELFF
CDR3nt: TGTGCCAGCAGCTTATTCTGGGGCGCGAGCGGGGAGCTGTTTTTT